This TCR beta chain was sequenced during a study of T cell responses to AZD1222 COVID-19 vaccine (dated by TCRdb to the early 2020s). Background on the whole study: A total of 230 to 250 trial participants underwent TCR sequencing, of whom about 200 had received two doses of AZD1222 and some 25 had received two doses of the MenACWY control vaccine. Trial participants were enrolled into age subgroups of 18-55, 56-69 and 70-plus years, which contained approximately 150, 30 and 60 TCR-sequenced participants, respectively.

Trimming accounts for 5 bases at V and 4 bases at J, while the number of junction bases matched to no gene is 13. Per the germline V gene, SGHTA is the CDR1 and FQGNSA is the CDR2. The CDR3 numbers 19 residues from cysteine through phenylalanine. The only DNA kept is the CDR3, 57 bases in frame from the first base. The time point tag for this specimen amounts to: about 28 days (+/-7) after the second vaccine dose. AZD1222 recipients with second doses at about 4 weeks or about 12 weeks were pooled, because spike-specific TCR depth and breadth did not differ between schedules. Samples from vaccinated people were obtained from the UK trials COV001 and COV002, which included a single-blind randomized controlled phase 2/3 trial of AZD1222 (ChAdOx1 nCoV-19) in healthy adults. For TCRbeta chain sequencing, PBMC samples from trial participants were taken at day 0 and at day 28 after the second dose. A word on this clone: Its antigen is still unknown. The record has no base qualities; no much larger clone is one base away.

The research as a whole found: Participants were mostly white British, with more females than males. The authors suggested clonal diversity may have been underestimated. After two AZD1222 doses, spike-specific TCR breadth and depth were significantly higher than at day 0 and than in MenACWY recipients. Reportedly, almost half of the unique spike-specific TCRs recognized epitopes lying outside the regions that are mutated in the B.1.351 and B.1.1.7 variants. The 56-69-year group was small, and its depth increase did not reach significance, likely because of low power. The vaccine-associated CD4 TCRs covered the entire spike protein, and the dominant responses fell in regions 160-218 and 743-854. Because no day 14 peak-response samples were available, the repertoires could be characterized only after the peak T cell response. Conclusions about previously exposed vaccinees were limited because only six AZD1222 recipients were SARS-CoV-2 seropositive at baseline.

The CDR3 regions of human TCRbeta chains were subjected to immunosequencing. As for the authors' bioinformatics: Repertoire TCRs were matched against a reference library of SARS-CoV-2-specific TCRs generated with the MIRA antigen-specificity platform. Breadth was defined as the fraction of unique TCRs that were SARS-CoV-2-associated. Depth was defined as the fraction of total T cells that were SARS-CoV-2-associated. Each spike-specific TCR was assigned to its reactive spike region and to a CD4 or CD8 class using the MIRA data. Log10-transformed breadth and depth values were compared by one-way ANOVA with Sidak's multiple comparisons tests. Entries here come from immuneACCESS through TCRdb and include only in-frame sequences with V and J called. Some clones fail to appear in such tables; in the studies checked, an unresolved V gene covers under half of the shortfall, and the cause of the remainder is unknown. V, J and clone size are taken as reported in that table, and D and trimming were inferred from the DNA itself. This sample lists roughly 180,000 clones; more than 85% were detected once. Under 2% of the sample lies in the top ten.

This sample comprised peripheral blood, obtained 28 days after the second AZD1222 dose. Recombination linked TRBV7-2 to TRBJ2-1; 14 middle bases align to TRBD2. The sequence was collected from an adult who received the AZD1222 COVID-19 vaccine. The CDR3 sequence is CASSMPYGTSGRGYNEQFF. The bases are TGTGCCAGCAGCATGCCTTACGGGACTAGCGGGAGAGGGTACAATGAGCAGTTCTTC.